This entry lists 5 T cell receptor beta chains sequenced from one sample in a study of beta chain features in type 1 diabetes (dated by TCRdb to the late 2010s). Library preparation was by the immunoSEQ multiplex PCR assay. All of the isolated RNA was reverse transcribed with the High Capacity cDNA Reverse Transcription Kit, so expressed TCRB transcripts were sequenced. Here the immuneACCESS table is served through TCRdb, limited to in-frame sequences with V and J called. Missing clones are a known gap in these copies; in checked studies unresolved V genes cover under half, and the rest lacks a known reason. Counted in this sample were hundreds of thousands of clones; roughly an eighth of them appeared once. The ten largest make up 0.017% of the sample. Specimen: naive CD4+ T cells from blood. What this sample's cell subset or site label stands for: true naive CD4+ T cells. Receptor source: a man between 18 and 35 years old in good health.

The rearrangement uses TRBV30 and TRBJ1-5; TRBD1 is a possible D gene (6 bases). Trimming removed 7 bases from V and 0 bases from J, with 13 bases in between. CDR1 GTSNPN and CDR2 SVGIG come from the germline V gene (reference sequence). CDR3 length: 14 amino acids. The CDR3 sequence is CAFRQAYSNQPQHF. The CDR3 coding sequence is TGTGCCTTCAGACAGGCGTATAGCAATCAGCCCCAGCATTTT.

As concerns this clone: An end of the junction does not agree with germline; a read error may underlie this. The rearrangement joins TRBV7-8 to TRBJ2-3, with D perhaps TRBD2 (5 bases). The germline V gene encodes CDR1 SGHVS and CDR2 FQNEAQ. This CDR3 is 13 amino acids long. This CDR3 is CASSLGSTDTQYF. CDR3 in DNA: TGTGCCAGCAGCCTGGGGAGCACGGATACGCAGTATTTT.

The table lists this clone with a few counts. Compared with germline, one end of the junction differs, possibly owing to a read error. The chain recombines TRBV6-5 with TRBJ2-5; D remains ambiguous. The CDR3 spans 14 residues. Looked up from germline, CDR1 is MNHEY and CDR2 is SVGAGI. The CDR3 loop is CAISEAGFAETQYF. CDR3 sequence (DNA): TGTGCCATCAGTGAGGCTGGGTTCGCGGAGACCCAGTACTTC.

The table lists this clone with a few counts. The J gene is TRBJ2-5, the V gene TRBV5-4; D gene ambiguous. The CDR3 runs to 13 residues. Germline CDR1 reads SGHNT; CDR2 reads YYREEE (reference sequence). Trimming took 2 bases from V and 3 from J, leaving 8 bases between them. CDR3 bases: TGTGCCAGCAGCTTAAGCACAGAAGAGACCCAGTACTTC. It encodes CASSLSTEETQYF.

The chain couples TRBV30 to TRBJ1-4, with TRBD1 identical over 9 bases. The CDR3 spans 18 residues. Per the germline V gene, CDR1 is GTSNPN and CDR2 is SVGIG (reference sequence). Trimming took 0 bases from V and 8 from J; bases not matched to a gene: 16. CDR3 region: CAWSVFTGGSGMDEKLFF. The CDR3, as DNA: TGTGCCTGGAGTGTATTTACAGGGGGCTCAGGGATGGACGAAAAACTGTTTTTT.